This entry concerns a single T cell receptor beta chain. Only in-frame clones appear in the TCRdb table, and some are missing; sequencing was by immunoSEQ multiplex PCR. The sample contains more than 70,000 clones, around 79% of which appear only once. CDR3 length equals 16 residues. Germline values: CDR1 LGHNA, CDR2 YSLEER. V was pared by 0 bases and J by 4 bases, with 6 bases of the junction left unmatched. This entry is derived from a study of blood T cell repertoires in COVID-19. The specimen was peripheral blood. The chain uses TRBV4-3 and TRBJ2-5, with 9 nucleotides matching TRBD1. The clonotype comes from a human donor in a cohort sampled during active COVID-19. The CDR3 region is CASSQDATGGGETQYF. CDR3 bases: TGCGCCAGCAGCCAAGACGCGACAGGGGGTGGAGAGACCCAGTACTTC.